This T cell receptor (beta chain) came from a study of T cells in localized non-small cell lung cancer. Overall study results and limits: Tumor samples were not multi-region, leaving intratumor heterogeneity unexcluded. Blood T cell density predicted longer survival; adjacent-lung clonality, shorter.

Concerning this clone itself: Antigen unknown.

In germline, CDR1 is SGDLS, CDR2 YYNGEE. The germline V and J ends were trimmed by 3 bases and 6 bases, with 12 bases remaining between them. This CDR3 is 14 amino acids long. Clones were sequenced by immunoSEQ multiplex PCR, and TCRdb holds only the in-frame ones, with some missing. The sample consists of tens of thousands of clones, roughly 84% of them appearing once. The chain joins TRBV9 to TRBJ2-2; D ambiguous. The specimen comprised peripheral blood mononuclear cells, sampled before any cancer treatment. This sequence originates from a man between 35 and 75 years old with stage III lung adenocarcinoma. Written as DNA, the CDR3 is TGTGCCAGCAGCGCCCGAACCTCCCCCGGGGAGCTGTTTTTT. This encodes CASSARTSPGELFF.